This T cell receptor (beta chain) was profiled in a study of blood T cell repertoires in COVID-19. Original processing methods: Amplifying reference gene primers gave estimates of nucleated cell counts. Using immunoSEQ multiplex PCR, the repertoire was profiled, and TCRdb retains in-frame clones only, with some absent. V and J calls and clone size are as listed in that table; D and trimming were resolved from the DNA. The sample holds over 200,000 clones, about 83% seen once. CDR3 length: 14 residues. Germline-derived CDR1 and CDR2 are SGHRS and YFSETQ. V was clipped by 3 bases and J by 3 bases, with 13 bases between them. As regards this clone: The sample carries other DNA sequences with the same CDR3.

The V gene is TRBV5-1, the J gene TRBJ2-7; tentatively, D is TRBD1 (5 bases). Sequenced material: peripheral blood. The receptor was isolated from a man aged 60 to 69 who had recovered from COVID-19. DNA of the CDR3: TGCGCCAGCAGCTCATCCACAGGTAGCTACGAGCAGTACTTC. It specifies CASSSSTGSYEQYF.